Shown below are 27 T cell receptor beta chains from a single sample sequenced in a study of molecular identifiers for immune sequencing clone quantification. TCRdb passed the PCR reads through MiXCR, listing each CDR3 protein once. This repertoire shows around 480,000 distinct CDR3 sequences, about a fifth found once; its top ten account for around 0.86%. The material sequenced was naive CD8+ T cells from blood, with Jurkat cell RNA spiked in. Subset indicated: FACS-sorted CD8+CD4-CCR7+CD45RA+ naive T cells. The receptors stem from a human donor in good health. Some libraries in this study had Jurkat cell RNA spiked in.

This clonotype appeared a single time. It may be a read error: a sequence one base away is much more abundant. The gene calls are TRBV7-2 and TRBJ2-7, with 9 bases lining up with TRBD2. This CDR3 region has 16 residues. Germline CDR1 SGHTA, CDR2 FQGNSA. The CDR3 sequence: CASSLEVAGGWYERYF. CDR3 DNA sequence: TGTGCCAGCAGCTTAGAGGTTGCGGGGGGGTGGTACGAGCGGTACTTC.

The chain is built from TRBV9 and TRBJ2-2, with D tentatively TRBD1 (6 bases). This CDR3 is built from 15 residues. The germline CDR1 and CDR2 sequences are SGDLS and YYNGEE. Trimming removed 4 bases at V and 4 bases at J, with 14 bases between. CDR3 nucleotide sequence: TGTGCCAGCAGCCCAACCTCAGGGGTCACCGGGGAGCTGTTTTTT. This codes for CASSPTSGVTGELFF.

CDR3 sequence (DNA): TGTGCCAGCTCACCCGCAGGGCACTCCTACGAGCAGTACTTC. Amino acids: CASSPAGHSYEQYF. The rearrangement links TRBV18 to TRBJ2-7, with a possible D match to TRBD1 (5 bases). V gave up 3 bases and J gave up 0 bases, with 9 bases separating them. The germline gives CDR1 KGHSH, CDR2 LQKENI. This CDR3 is built from 14 residues.

This clonotype was found many times. The chain carries TRBV12-3 or TRBV12-4 and TRBJ2-6; D is undetermined. The CDR3 is 16 residues long. Deletions cut 3 bases from V and 4 bases from J, with 13 bases between. For the CDR3, the DNA is TGTGCCAGCAGTTTGTTTTCGTGGTGGGGGGCCAACGTCCTGACTTTC. Protein product: CASSLFSWWGANVLTF.

The J gene is TRBJ2-1, the V gene TRBV24-1, with 8 bases matching TRBD1. CDR1 is KGHDR and CDR2 is SFDVKD in the germline V gene. With 4 bases clipped from V and 7 bases from J, the junction kept 8 bases outside the gene matches. The CDR3 totals 15 residues. The CDR3 is CATSDTGGRGNEQFF. DNA for the CDR3: TGTGCCACCAGTGACACAGGGGGTAGGGGGAATGAGCAGTTCTTC.

This clonotype showed up many times. The chain employs TRBV20-1 and TRBJ2-7; 8 nucleotides line up with TRBD1. The V gene end was trimmed by 1 base and the J gene end by 4 bases; junction bases not matched to a gene: 9. The CDR3 has 15 residues. Germline-derived CDR1 and CDR2 are DFQATT and SNEGSKA (reference sequence). Written as DNA, the CDR3 is TGCAGTGCTAGAGCGGGTCAGGGGGCGCCTTACGAGCAGTACTTC. Its protein product is CSARAGQGAPYEQYF.

This clonotype was counted many times. The CDR3 DNA sequence: TGTGCCAGCAGTACCCTACAGGGGGCCCATCAGCCCCAGCATTTT. The encoded protein is CASSTLQGAHQPQHF. V gene TRBV28 combines with J gene TRBJ1-5; 9 bases agree with TRBD1. This CDR3 contains 15 residues. V shed 5 bases, J shed 5 bases, and the junction held 7 bases outside the gene matches. The germline CDR1 and CDR2 sequences are MDHEN and SYDVKM.

About this clonotype: The germline gene is not matched at one end of the junction; a read error may be the cause. The rearrangement uses TRBV7-9 and TRBJ2-5; TRBD1 is a possible D gene (7 bases). Germline V gives CDR1 SEHNR, CDR2 FQNEAQ (reference sequence). The CDR3 is 16 residues long. In DNA, the CDR3 is TGTGCCAGCAGCTTAGGTCCAGGGGGGAACCAAGAGACCCAGTGCTTC. Its protein product is CASSLGPGGNQETQCF.

The chain carries TRBV13 and TRBJ2-1, with D maybe TRBD2 (6 bases). The germline gives CDR1 PRHDT, CDR2 FYEKMQ (reference sequence). The CDR3 runs to 15 residues. The V end lost 7 bases, the J end lost 5 bases, and 18 bases lay between the germline ends. The CDR3 loop is CASTPPRGTNNEQFF. The CDR3, as DNA: TGTGCCAGCACCCCACCCCGGGGGACGAACAATGAGCAGTTCTTC.

CDR3 amino acids: CASSLQDRAEETQYF. The CDR3 nucleotides are TGTGCCAGCAGTTTGCAAGACAGGGCGGAAGAGACCCAGTACTTC. V and J are TRBV12-3 or TRBV12-4 and TRBJ2-5; 7 nucleotides line up with TRBD1. CDR3 length: 15 amino acids. After removal of 3 bases from V and 3 bases from J, the junction contained 7 bases not matched to a gene.

This chain links TRBV7-9 with TRBJ2-7, with 9 bases matching TRBD1. CDR1 is SEHNR, CDR2 FQNEAQ, per germline (reference sequence). The V segment lost 1 base and the J segment 6 bases; nucleotides outside the gene matches: 13. The CDR3 extends over 17 amino acids. CDR3 nucleotide sequence: TGTGCCAGCAGCTTAGGCCTCGGGACAGGGCCATCGGGCGAGCAGTACTTC. Its translation: CASSLGLGTGPSGEQYF.

The V and J genes are TRBV6-1 and TRBJ2-1, with a weak D call TRBD2 (5 bases). Germline V CDR1 and CDR2: MNHNS, SASEGT. Trimming took 1 base from V and 4 from J, leaving 8 bases between them. This CDR3 contains 14 residues. The CDR3 DNA sequence: TGTGCCAGCAGTGAAGGGAGGATGTACAATGAGCAGTTCTTC. It translates to CASSEGRMYNEQFF.

There are many counts of this clonotype. The chain combines TRBV12-3 or TRBV12-4 with TRBJ2-2, with TRBD2 matching over 11 bases. V dropped 5 bases and J dropped 4; count of bases not matched to a gene: 9. The CDR3 consists of 17 residues. CDR3 loop: CASSQNYGTSGTGELFF. The CDR3 DNA follows: TGTGCCAGCAGTCAAAACTATGGGACTAGCGGCACCGGGGAGCTGTTTTTT.

The CDR3 protein is CASSFRGGRLCSYEQYF. CDR3 nucleotide sequence: TGTGCCAGCAGTTTCAGGGGCGGCAGGCTATGCTCCTACGAGCAGTACTTC. J is TRBJ2-7 and V is TRBV12-3 or TRBV12-4; D might be TRBD1 (6 bases). Trimming took off 3 bases at V and 0 bases at J, with 18 bases between the two ends. The CDR3 is made up of 17 amino acids.

Many counts were recorded for this clonotype. As DNA, the CDR3 is TGCGCCAGCAGCCAAGAGGCTAGCCTAGCCTACGAGCAGTACTTC. Amino acids: CASSQEASLAYEQYF. The J gene is TRBJ2-7, the V gene TRBV4-3, with a possible D match to TRBD2 (5 bases). V dropped 0 bases and J dropped 2 bases, with 11 bases sitting between them. Per the germline V gene, CDR1 is LGHNA and CDR2 is YSLEER. This CDR3 is 15 amino acids long.

This clonotype was recorded many times. The rearrangement joins TRBV19 to TRBJ2-7; 8 nucleotides line up with TRBD2. V was clipped by 3 bases and J by 0 bases; unmatched bases: 4. Germline V gene lookup returns CDR1 LNHDA and CDR2 SQIVND (reference sequence). There are 15 residues in the CDR3. In DNA, the CDR3 is TGTGCCAGTAGTATGGCGGGGGGTAGCTCCTACGAGCAGTACTTC. Encoded protein: CASSMAGGSSYEQYF.

This clonotype showed up just a few times. The CDR3: CASSIGGGQDNEQFF. The CDR3 region has the DNA TGTGCCAGTAGTATAGGGGGCGGTCAGGACAATGAGCAGTTCTTC. The V call is TRBV19, the J call TRBJ2-1, with TRBD1 as a possible D gene (5 bases). This CDR3 region has 15 residues. Germline CDR1 and CDR2: LNHDA and SQIVND (reference sequence). V lost 1 base and J 5 bases, leaving 12 bases between the germline ends.

At least ten counts were recorded for this clonotype. This chain joins TRBV6-6 and TRBJ1-5; D may be TRBD1 (5 bases). The V and J ends lost 5 bases and 4 bases respectively, with 9 bases between them. Germline V gives CDR1 MNHNY, CDR2 SVGAGI (reference sequence). The CDR3 loop spans 13 amino acids. CDR3 loop: CASSTRGNQPQHF. CDR3 DNA sequence: TGTGCCAGCAGTACACGGGGGAATCAGCCCCAGCATTTT.

This clonotype was detected ten times or more. DNA for the CDR3: TGTGCCAGCAGTTACGGGTATGGCGAAGCTTTCTTT. This translates into CASSYGYGEAFF. The chain has TRBV6-2 or TRBV6-3 and TRBJ1-1; D is undetermined. The CDR3 sequence is 12 residues long. V lost 2 bases, J lost 8 bases, and 9 bases lay in between. Looked up from germline, CDR1 is MNHEY and CDR2 is SVGEGT.

This clonotype was picked up a small number of times. V usage is TRBV19 and J usage is TRBJ1-1; D unresolved. The CDR3 consists of 12 residues. Germline lookup yields CDR1 LNHDA and CDR2 SQIVND (reference sequence). V lost 3 bases and J lost 3, with 5 bases in between. Written as DNA, the CDR3 is TGTGCCAGTAGTATGGGTTACACTGAAGCTTTCTTT. This sequence encodes CASSMGYTEAFF.

The chain is built from TRBV11-2 and TRBJ2-3; D uncertain. V dropped 5 bases and J dropped 1 base, with 16 bases sitting between them. Germline V gene data show CDR1 as SGHAT and CDR2 as FQNNGV. This CDR3 contains 16 residues. CDR3 nucleotides: TGTGCCAGCAGCGGGGTTTTGGGCTTCGGCACAGATACGCAGTATTTT. Encoded protein: CASSGVLGFGTDTQYF.

The chain combines TRBV7-9 with TRBJ1-1; D uncertain. The CDR3 sequence is 15 residues long. Trimming took off 1 base at V and 1 base at J, with 10 bases between the two ends. Per germline, CDR1 SEHNR and CDR2 FQNEAQ (reference sequence). CDR3 DNA: TGTGCCAGCAGCTTAGTAGGTGGGGAGAACACTGAAGCTTTCTTT. Translation: CASSLVGGENTEAFF.

The chain combines TRBV21-1 with TRBJ2-3; the D call in the table, TRBD2, was not verified against the DNA. TRBV21-1 is tagged as a pseudogene. This CDR3 spans 14 amino acids. CDR3 residues: CASVASGGPDTQYF. In nucleotides, the CDR3 is TGTGCCAGCGTGGCTAGCGGGGGGCCAGATACGCAGTATTTT.

In this sample, this clonotype turned up many times. This rearrangement joins TRBV7-9 to TRBJ1-1; D gene uncertain. The CDR3 covers 13 residues. Germline CDR1 SEHNR, CDR2 FQNEAQ (reference sequence). V lost 1 base and J lost 10, with 13 bases in between. In DNA, the CDR3 is TGTGCCAGCAGCTTAGGAGAACAGCGCGGAGCTTTCTTT. It is translated as CASSLGEQRGAFF.

This clonotype occurred many times. In DNA, the CDR3 is TGCAGTGCTCCTATACGCCGACAGGGGTCGGACGAGCAGTACTTC. It specifies CSAPIRRQGSDEQYF. This rearrangement joins TRBV20-1 to TRBJ2-7; the match to TRBD1 covers 8 bases. The germline V gene has CDR1 DFQATT and CDR2 SNEGSKA (reference sequence). J lost 5 bases, V lost 5 bases, and 14 bases had no gene match. The CDR3 consists of 15 residues.

The chain couples TRBV2 to TRBJ2-7, with 7 bases identical to TRBD1. Germline-derived CDR1 and CDR2 are SNHLY and FYNNEI. V trimming: 7 bases; J trimming: 4 bases; junction bases outside the gene matches: 7. The CDR3 consists of 13 residues. CDR3 bases: TGTGCCAGCAACGACAGGGAAGGGTACGAGCAGTACTTC. It is translated as CASNDREGYEQYF.

This clonotype was picked up many times. The chain has TRBV5-4 and TRBJ2-3, with 11 bases matching TRBD1. The CDR3 runs to 16 residues. The germline V gene encodes CDR1 SGHNT and CDR2 YYREEE (reference sequence). V was pared by 4 bases and J by 2 bases, with 6 bases of the junction left unmatched. CDR3 DNA: TGTGCCAGCAGCCAACGGACAGGGGGCTTCACAGATACGCAGTATTTT. Amino acid sequence: CASSQRTGGFTDTQYF.